Each of the 20 T cell receptor beta chains below was sequenced from the same sample in a study of cytomegalovirus exposure and HLA in healthy donors. PCR was performed using 60 Vbeta and 13 Jbeta primers. Here immunoSEQ multiplex PCR was the method, and the copy in TCRdb shows in-frame clones only, minus some. The sample comprises about 160,000 clones, approximately 81% of which are singletons, and about 1% rests with the top ten. Sequenced sample: PBMCs. The receptors stem from a man aged 25-45 years in good health and CMV-seronegative.

In its sample, this clone was seen a few times. The chain employs TRBV2 and TRBJ1-5; the D gene is possibly TRBD1 (6 bases). The CDR3 length is 12 residues. CDR1 is SNHLY and CDR2 is FYNNEI in the germline V gene. V lost 7 bases to trimming and J lost 6 bases, with 10 bases between them. The CDR3 reads CASKGEGQPQHF. The DNA for the CDR3 is TGTGCCAGCAAGGGGGAGGGTCAGCCCCAGCATTTT.

The chain recombines TRBV6-5 with TRBJ2-7, with TRBD1 as a possible D gene (6 bases). Looked up from germline, CDR1 is MNHEY and CDR2 is SVGAGI. The CDR3 totals 14 residues. V was shortened by 3 bases and J by 2 bases, with 11 bases between the two germline ends. CDR3 DNA sequence: TGTGCCAGCAGTTATTTCAGGGGTCCCTACGAGCAGTACTTC. It is translated as CASSYFRGPYEQYF.

The V and J genes are TRBV28 and TRBJ1-5, with 8 positions matching TRBD1. J was trimmed by 4 bases and V by 3 bases; bases with no gene match: 5. CDR1 and CDR2 (germline): MDHEN, SYDVKM. The CDR3 totals 15 residues. CDR3 coding DNA: TGTGCCAGCAGTTTTGCAGGGGGCGGTAATCAGCCCCAGCATTTT. Protein product: CASSFAGGGNQPQHF.

In its sample, this clone was seen a few times. CDR3 sequence: CASSPTGGNSYEQYF. In DNA, the CDR3 is TGCGCCAGCAGCCCTACAGGGGGCAACTCCTACGAGCAGTACTTC. The chain is built from TRBV5-1 and TRBJ2-7; 9 positions agree with TRBD1. With V trimmed by 4 bases and J by 0 bases, 5 bases remained unmatched. The germline V gene has CDR1 SGHRS and CDR2 YFSETQ. This CDR3 is 15 amino acids long.

The chain uses TRBV5-1 and TRBJ2-7; the match to TRBD2 covers 7 bases. The V segment lost 3 bases and the J segment 3 bases; nucleotides outside the gene matches: 6. This CDR3 is 14 amino acids long. Germline-derived CDR1 and CDR2 are SGHRS and YFSETQ. Here the CDR3 reads CASSSTPSGYEQYF. The CDR3 coding sequence is TGCGCCAGCAGCTCTACCCCTAGCGGCTACGAGCAGTACTTC.

The rearrangement uses TRBV7-2 and TRBJ2-5, with a weak D call TRBD1 (6 bases). CDR3 length: 12 residues. Germline assignment: CDR1 SGHTA and CDR2 FQGNSA. The germline V and J ends were trimmed by 5 bases and 8 bases, with 12 bases remaining between them. The DNA for the CDR3 is TGTGCCAGCAGCCGGGACACCGGAACCCAGTACTTC. Its translation is CASSRDTGTQYF.

V gene TRBV5-5 combines with J gene TRBJ2-7; 8 nucleotides align to TRBD1. Germline V CDR1 and CDR2: SGHKS, YYEKEE (reference sequence). J was trimmed by 2 bases and V by 2 bases; bases with no gene match: 3. CDR3 size: 14 residues. CDR3 in DNA: TGTGCCAGCAGCTTACAGGGACAGGCCTACGAGCAGTACTTC. Protein sequence: CASSLQGQAYEQYF.

This chain links TRBV10-1 with TRBJ2-1; D possibly corresponds to TRBD1 (6 bases). V lost 4 bases and J lost 7, with 8 bases in between. The V gene's germline CDR1 is WNHNN and CDR2 SYGVQD (reference sequence). The CDR3 runs 12 residues. DNA of the CDR3: TGCGCCAGCAGTGGTACAGGGAATGAGCAGTTCTTC. Its translation: CASSGTGNEQFF.

The table lists this clone with a count of one. The chain has TRBV10-3 and TRBJ2-3, with D perhaps matching TRBD1 (6 bases). CDR3 length equals 13 residues. The germline CDR1 and CDR2 sequences are ENHRY and SYGVKD. The V end lost 7 bases, the J end lost 5 bases, and 13 bases lay between the germline ends. CDR3: CAIKNRVEDTQYF. The CDR3 DNA follows: TGTGCCATCAAAAACAGGGTGGAAGATACGCAGTATTTT.

A few counts support this clone. This sequence joins TRBV19 and TRBJ2-1; TRBD2 aligns across 7 bases. The V gene end was trimmed by 2 bases and the J gene end by 9 bases; junction bases not matched to a gene: 10. The CDR3 contains 15 residues. Germline loops: CDR1 LNHDA, CDR2 SQIVND (reference sequence). Here the CDR3 reads CASSIRSGKSVEQFF. The CDR3 DNA reads as TGTGCCAGTAGTATACGAAGCGGGAAGAGTGTTGAGCAGTTCTTC. Full variable domain (rest looked up from reference TRBV19 and TRBJ2-1): DGGITQSPKYLFRKEGQNVTLSCEQNLNHDAMYWYRQDPGQGLRLIYYSQIVNDFQKGDIAEGYSVSREKKESFPLTVTSAQKNPTAFYLCASSIRSGKSVEQFFGPGTRLTVL.

The genes are TRBV18 and TRBJ1-2, with 7 bases fitting TRBD1. The length of the CDR3 is 15 residues. Unmatched junction bases numbered 5, after V lost 0 bases and J lost 4 bases. Germline loops: CDR1 KGHSH, CDR2 LQKENI. In nucleotides, the CDR3 is TGTGCCAGCTCACCACCAACCGGGACAGCCTATGGCTACACCTTC. Amino acids: CASSPPTGTAYGYTF. Together with reference TRBV18 and TRBJ1-2, the CDR3 gives the full variable domain: NAGVMQNPRHLVRRRGQEARLRCSPMKGHSHVYWYRQLPEEGLKFMVYLQKENIIDESGMPKERFSAEFPKEGPSILRIQQVVRGDSAAYFCASSPPTGTAYGYTFGSGTRLTVV.

CDR3 in amino acids: CASSPKGTGSYEQYF. The CDR3 DNA reads as TGCGCCAGCAGCCCGAAGGGGACAGGGAGTTACGAGCAGTACTTC. The V call is TRBV23-1, the J call TRBJ2-7, with 9 bases matching TRBD1. TRBV23-1 counts as an open reading frame of uncertain function. The J segment lost 4 bases and the V segment lost 6 bases, leaving 10 bases of the junction unmatched. The CDR3 totals 15 residues.

The chain is built from TRBV11-1 and TRBJ2-1; 8 nucleotides align to TRBD2. Germline values: CDR1 SGHAT, CDR2 FQDESV (reference sequence). Unmatched junction bases numbered 7, after V lost 3 bases and J lost 3 bases. The CDR3 runs to 16 residues. The CDR3 here is CASSFLSGTRYNEQFF. The CDR3 DNA reads TGTGCCAGCAGCTTTCTTAGCGGGACCCGCTACAATGAGCAGTTCTTC.

V gene TRBV5-4 combines with J gene TRBJ2-6; a weak D match, TRBD2 (5 bases). CDR3 length equals 15 residues. CDR1 and CDR2 (germline): SGHNT, YYREEE (reference sequence). V lost 4 bases and J lost 1, with 9 bases in between. DNA for the CDR3: TGTGCCAGCAGCCCGGGATATTCTGGGGCCAACGTCCTGACTTTC. It codes for CASSPGYSGANVLTF. The variable domain in full, completed from reference TRBV5-4 and TRBJ2-6, reads ETGVTQSPTHLIKTRGQQVTLRCSSQSGHNTVSWYQQALGQGPQFIFQYYREEENGRGNFPPRFSGLQFPNYSSELNVNALELDDSALYLCASSPGYSGANVLTFGAGSRLTVL.

The gene calls are TRBV6-6 and TRBJ1-2; D may be TRBD1 (5 bases). The CDR3 length is 13 residues. V gave up 5 bases and J gave up 3 bases, with 10 bases separating them. Germline V gene sequence: CDR1 MNHNY, CDR2 SVGAGI (reference sequence). Here the CDR3 DNA reads TGTGCCAGCAGTAATGGGGGGGACTATGGCTACACCTTC. Residues: CASSNGGDYGYTF.

V gene TRBV19 combines with J gene TRBJ2-3; a possible D gene is TRBD2 (6 bases). Germline V CDR1 and CDR2: LNHDA, SQIVND (reference sequence). V lost 8 bases and J 0 bases, leaving 15 bases between the germline ends. The CDR3 has 15 amino acids. CDR3 region: CASSRWGVSTDTQYF. DNA of the CDR3: TGTGCCAGTTCTAGGTGGGGGGTCAGCACAGATACGCAGTATTTT.

This clone appeared a single time. One junction end does not reproduce the germline sequence, and a read error may be involved. Additional DNA sequences in this sample encode the identical CDR3. The chain combines TRBV7-8 with TRBJ2-5, with 7 nucleotides matching TRBD2. The CDR3 covers 15 residues. The germline V gene has CDR1 SGHVS and CDR2 FQNEAQ. The CDR3 spells CASSLGWGGEETQYF. The CDR3, as DNA: TGTGCCAGCAGTTTAGGATGGGGGGGAGAGGAGACCCAGTACTTC.

The chain uses TRBV30 and TRBJ1-2; 8 positions match TRBD1. V gave up 3 bases and J gave up 8 bases; unmatched junction bases: 5. Germline V gene lookup returns CDR1 GTSNPN and CDR2 SVGIG (reference sequence). The CDR3 is 12 residues long. CDR3 residues: CAWRRTGTGYTF. In DNA, the CDR3 is TGTGCCTGGAGGCGGACAGGGACCGGCTACACCTTC.

The chain couples TRBV30 to TRBJ1-6; no clear D. Germline V lookup: CDR1 GTSNPN, CDR2 SVGIG (reference sequence). V lost 2 bases, J lost 10 bases, and 12 bases lay in between. The length of the CDR3 is 13 residues. CDR3 amino acids: CAWSSSSPSPLHF. CDR3 DNA sequence: TGTGCCTGGAGTTCCTCTTCCCCGTCACCCCTCCACTTT. The whole variable domain, filled in from reference TRBV30 and TRBJ1-6, reads SQTIHQWPATLVQPVGSPLSLECTVEGTSNPNLYWYRQAAGRGLQLLFYSVGIGQISSEVPQNLSASRPQDRQFILSSKKLLLSDSGFYLCAWSSSSPSPLHFGNGTRLTVT.

The chain combines TRBV27 with TRBJ2-7, with a possible D match to TRBD1 (6 bases). Germline V gene sequence: CDR1 MNHEY, CDR2 SMNVEV (reference sequence). The CDR3 totals 14 residues. The V end lost 5 bases, the J end lost 2 bases, and 13 bases lay between the germline ends. The DNA for the CDR3 is TGTGCCAGCAGTAGTACGGACAGACCCTACGAGCAGTACTTC. Translated: CASSSTDRPYEQYF.